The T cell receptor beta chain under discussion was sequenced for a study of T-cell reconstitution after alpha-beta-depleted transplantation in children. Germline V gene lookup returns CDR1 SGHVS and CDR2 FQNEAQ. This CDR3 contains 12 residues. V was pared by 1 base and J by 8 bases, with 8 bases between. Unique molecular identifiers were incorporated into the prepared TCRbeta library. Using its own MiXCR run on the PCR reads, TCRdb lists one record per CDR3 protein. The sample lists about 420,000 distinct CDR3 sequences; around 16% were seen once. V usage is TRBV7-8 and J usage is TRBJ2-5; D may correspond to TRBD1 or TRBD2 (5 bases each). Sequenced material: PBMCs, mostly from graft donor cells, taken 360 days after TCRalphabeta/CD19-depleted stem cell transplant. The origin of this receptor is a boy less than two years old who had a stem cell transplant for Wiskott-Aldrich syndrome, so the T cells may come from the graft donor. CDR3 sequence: CASSLVRGTQYF. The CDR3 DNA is TGTGCCAGCAGCTTAGTGAGGGGAACCCAGTACTTC.